This T cell receptor beta chain is drawn from a study of T cell responses to AZD1222 COVID-19 vaccine. Study results and caveats: Donors skewed white British and female; clonal diversity was possibly underestimated. Spike-specific TCR breadth and depth rose after two AZD1222 doses.

Clones were sequenced by immunoSEQ multiplex PCR, and TCRdb holds only the in-frame ones, with some missing. The repertoire holds 130,000 to 150,000 clones, with just over 90% as singletons. Regarding this clone: The antigen is unknown.

V was cut by 6 bases and J by 0 bases, with 12 bases left in between. Germline-derived CDR1 and CDR2 are SGHTA and FQGNSA. This CDR3 contains 14 residues. Sequenced here: peripheral blood, sampled on day 0 of MenACWY control vaccination. The TCR was taken from an adult in good health. J is TRBJ2-7 and V is TRBV7-2, with D possibly TRBD1 on 5 matching bases. CDR3 protein: CASRHLGASYEQYF. The CDR3 nucleotides are TGTGCCAGCAGGCATCTAGGGGCCTCCTACGAGCAGTACTTC.